Described below is a single T cell receptor beta chain sequence and its context. Its specificity is not known. This CDR3 is 16 amino acids long. Germline CDR1 SNHLY, CDR2 FYNNEI. V lost 6 bases, J lost 4 bases, and 22 bases lay in between. Sequencing was performed with immunoSEQ multiplex PCR; in TCRdb, only in-frame clones are kept and a portion is missing. The sample includes some 140,000 clones, around nine tenths of them seen just once. The source of the sample is a study of cytomegalovirus exposure and HLA in healthy donors. Study-wide context: The platform used for the 120 validation repertoires matched that of the roughly 700 first-cohort repertoires, a later analysis reported. Study observations and caveats: Rarity marked most TCR sequences, yet some public TCRs occurred in many donors.

This sequence originates from a man aged 18 to 30 in good health and CMV-seropositive. The sample comprised PBMCs. V gene TRBV2 combines with J gene TRBJ2-7, with D maybe TRBD2 (6 bases). In nucleotides, the CDR3 is TGTGCCAGCAGGTTCCCAGCGGGCAGTACCAAATACGAGCAGTACTTC. Translated: CASRFPAGSTKYEQYF.